Presented here are 13 T cell receptor beta chains from one specimen sequenced in a study of blood T cell repertoires in COVID-19. TCRdb's table, derived via immunoSEQ multiplex PCR, lists solely in-frame clones and lacks some. The table shows over 150,000 clones, with 83% occurring only once. Sequences were obtained from peripheral blood. The receptor set was obtained from a woman older than 75 with acute or convalescent COVID-19.

The chain is built from TRBV19 and TRBJ2-1, with D maybe TRBD2 (6 bases). The CDR3 length is 11 residues. Trimming shortened V by 6 bases and J by 7 bases, and 7 bases separated the two germline ends. Germline CDR1 and CDR2: LNHDA and SQIVND (reference sequence). In DNA form, the CDR3 reads TGTGCCAGTAGGCGGGATAATGAGCAGTTCTTC. Its protein product is CASRRDNEQFF.

This rearrangement joins TRBV14 to TRBJ1-3; no clear D gene. Trimming removed 0 bases at V and 4 bases at J, with 19 bases between. This CDR3 region has 18 residues. CDR1 and CDR2 from the germline V gene are SGHDN and FVKESK. The CDR3 is CASSQEWAPWHQGNTIYF. CDR3 sequence (DNA): TGTGCCAGCAGCCAAGAATGGGCTCCGTGGCACCAAGGAAACACCATATATTTT. Complete variable domain (other parts from reference TRBV14 and TRBJ1-3): EAGVTQFPSHSVIEKGQTVTLRCDPISGHDNLYWYRRVMGKEIKFLLHFVKESKQDESGMPNNRFLAERTGGTYSTLKVQPAELEDSGVYFCASSQEWAPWHQGNTIYFGEGSWLTVV.

This sequence joins TRBV5-1 and TRBJ2-5, with D uncertain. The length of the CDR3 is 14 residues. V shed 0 bases and J shed 1 base, with 7 bases lying between them. Germline V gene lookup returns CDR1 SGHRS and CDR2 YFSETQ. CDR3 sequence reads: CASSLDISQETQYF. In nucleotides, the CDR3 is TGCGCCAGCAGCTTGGATATCTCCCAAGAGACCCAGTACTTC. The whole variable domain, remainder taken from reference TRBV5-1 and TRBJ2-5, is KAGVTQTPRYLIKTRGQQVTLSCSPISGHRSVSWYQQTPGQGLQFLFEYFSETQRNKGNFPGRFSGRQFSNSRSEMNVSTLELGDSALYLCASSLDISQETQYFGPGTRLLVL.

In its sample, this clone was seen once. This rearrangement joins TRBV3-1 (or the pseudogene TRBV3-2) to TRBJ2-2; the match to TRBD2 covers 10 bases. This CDR3 is 17 amino acids long. The V and J ends lost 2 bases and 6 bases, in that order; junction bases with no gene match: 9. CDR1 and CDR2 (germline): LGHDT, YNNKEL (reference sequence). CDR3 in amino acids: CASSQPLAGTHPGELFF. The CDR3 DNA is TGTGCCAGCAGCCAACCACTAGCGGGGACGCACCCCGGGGAGCTGTTTTTT.

As for this clone: The identical CDR3 is also encoded by other nucleotide sequences in the sample. The genes are TRBV4-3 and TRBJ1-1, with a tentative D call TRBD1 (5 bases). Germline CDR1 LGHNA, CDR2 YSLEER. This CDR3 contains 15 residues. Trimming removed 1 base from V and 0 bases from J, with 9 bases in between. This CDR3 reads CASSQVAGLNTEAFF. CDR3 DNA sequence: TGCGCCAGCAGCCAAGTCGCAGGGTTGAACACTGAAGCTTTCTTT.

The chain uses TRBV19 and TRBJ1-1; no clear D gene. Trimming cost V 7 bases and J 1 base, with 10 bases left between them. Germline V gene sequence: CDR1 LNHDA, CDR2 SQIVND (reference sequence). There are 13 residues in the CDR3. In DNA, the CDR3 is TGTGCCAGTAATCGACAAAGGAACACTGAAGCTTTCTTT. This encodes CASNRQRNTEAFF.

The V call is TRBV19, the J call TRBJ2-7; D gene uncertain. This CDR3 has 13 amino acids. Trimming took 3 bases from V and 4 from J, leaving 10 bases between them. Germline CDR1 reads LNHDA; CDR2 reads SQIVND (reference sequence). The DNA of the CDR3 is TGTGCCAGTAGTATGAACAGAGAATACGAGCAGTACTTC. Encoded protein: CASSMNREYEQYF.

The V gene is TRBV6-5, the J gene TRBJ1-2; D not resolved. Germline V gene data show CDR1 as MNHEY and CDR2 as SVGAGI. The CDR3 totals 10 residues. V shed 8 bases and J shed 5 bases, with 6 bases lying between them. In DNA form, the CDR3 reads TGTGCCAGCCTTAATTATGGCTACACCTTC. Its translation: CASLNYGYTF.

The chain is built from TRBV7-7 and TRBJ2-5; 11 bases agree with TRBD2. J was trimmed by 1 base and V by 5 bases; bases with no gene match: 6. Germline CDR1 reads SSHAT; CDR2 reads FNYEAQ (reference sequence). This CDR3 comprises 16 residues. CDR3 protein: CASSSLAGGLQETQYF. For the CDR3, the DNA is TGTGCCAGCAGCAGCCTAGCGGGAGGCCTCCAAGAGACCCAGTACTTC. The full variable domain, completed using reference TRBV7-7 and TRBJ2-5, is GAGVSQSPRYKVTKRGQDVTLRCDPISSHATLYWYQQALGQGPEFLTYFNYEAQPDKSGLPSDRFSAERPEGSISTLTIQRTEQRDSAMYRCASSSLAGGLQETQYFGPGTRLLVL.

The chain uses TRBV24-1 and TRBJ2-3; D is ambiguous. The length of the CDR3 is 15 residues. V lost 5 bases and J lost 2, with 13 bases in between. The germline V gene encodes CDR1 KGHDR and CDR2 SFDVKD. The CDR3 region has the DNA TGTGCCACCAGTGGTGAACACATAAACACAGATACGCAGTATTTT. It specifies CATSGEHINTDTQYF.

The V and J genes are TRBV3-1 (or the pseudogene TRBV3-2) and TRBJ2-2; 13 bases fit TRBD2. Germline CDR1 reads LGHDT; CDR2 reads YNNKEL (reference sequence). V trimming: 5 bases; J trimming: 2 bases; junction bases outside the gene matches: 5. The CDR3 spans 17 residues. The CDR3 DNA reads as TGTGCCAGCAGCAAGACTAGCGGGGGGAAAAACACCGGGGAGCTGTTTTTT. Amino acids: CASSKTSGGKNTGELFF.

The rearrangement links TRBV7-3 to TRBJ2-7; D may be TRBD2 (6 bases). This CDR3 is built from 15 residues. Trimming removed 2 bases from V and 7 bases from J, with 18 bases in between. Per germline, CDR1 SGHTA and CDR2 FQGTGA. CDR3 region: CASSLGRGRAGEQYF. The CDR3 DNA is TGTGCCAGCAGCTTAGGGCGCGGCAGGGCGGGGGAGCAGTACTTC.

The rearrangement links TRBV19 to TRBJ2-3; TRBD2 agrees at 12 bases. This CDR3 region has 15 residues. Germline CDR1 and CDR2: LNHDA and SQIVND (reference sequence). The V and J ends lost 6 bases and 2 bases, in that order; junction bases with no gene match: 3. The CDR3 DNA reads as TGTGCCAGTAGCCGGACTAGCGGGAACACAGATACGCAGTATTTT. The encoded protein is CASSRTSGNTDTQYF.